This TCR beta chain emerged from a study of blood T cell repertoires in COVID-19. Looking at the study overall: The United States, Italy and Spain provided the acute and convalescent COVID-19 samples.

Symptom resolution, clearance, or two negative PCRs marked donors in Cohort 3 as recovered. TCRdb's copy holds only in-frame clones and misses some; the assay was immunoSEQ multiplex PCR. The sample holds approximately 300,000 clones, 80% to 90% seen once. The sample consisted of PBMCs or T cells enriched from blood (not recorded which). The origin of this receptor is a woman aged 18 to 35 who had recovered from COVID-19.

CDR3 in DNA: TGTGCCAGCAGTCCCCGACAGGGGGCCTTGGATAATTCACCCCTCCACTTT. As protein: CASSPRQGALDNSPLHF. The chain joins TRBV28 to TRBJ1-6; TRBD1 aligns across 10 bases. The CDR3 sequence is 17 residues long. CDR1 is MDHEN, CDR2 SYDVKM, per germline. Germline trimming cut 5 bases from V and 5 bases from J; bases unmatched to any gene: 9.